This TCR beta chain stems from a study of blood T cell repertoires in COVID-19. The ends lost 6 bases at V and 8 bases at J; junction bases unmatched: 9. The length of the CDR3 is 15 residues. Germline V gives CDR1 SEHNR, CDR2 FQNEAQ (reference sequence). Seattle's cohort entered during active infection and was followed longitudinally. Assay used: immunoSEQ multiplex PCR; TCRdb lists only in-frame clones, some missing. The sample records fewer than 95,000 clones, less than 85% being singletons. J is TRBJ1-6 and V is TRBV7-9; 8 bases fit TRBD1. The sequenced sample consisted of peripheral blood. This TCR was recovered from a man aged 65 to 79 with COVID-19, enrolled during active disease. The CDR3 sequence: CASRRDRPGDSPLHF. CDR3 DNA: TGTGCCAGCAGACGGGACAGGCCGGGGGATTCACCCCTCCACTTT.